This T cell receptor (beta chain) was documented in a study of cytomegalovirus exposure and HLA in healthy donors. On the study more broadly: A subsequent analysis stated that the roughly 120 validation repertoires were run on the same platform as the approximately 700 first-cohort repertoires. Study observations and caveats: The authors listed 150 to 200 TCR beta chains as cytomegalovirus-associated.

Repertoires were generated with immunoSEQ multiplex PCR, while TCRdb's copy carries only in-frame clones and drops some. The sample records under 200,000 clones, about 90% being singletons. Trimming pared 5 bases from V and 3 bases from J, leaving 13 bases between. This CDR3 is built from 14 residues. Germline CDR1 is SEHNR and CDR2 is FQNEAQ (reference sequence). The donors were members of the validation cohort, which comprised more than 90 subjects and was separate from the first cohort of some 680 subjects. Concerning this clone: The target antigen is unknown.

The sample was PBMCs. This TCR came from a woman between 18 and 29 years old in good health and CMV-seropositive. This sequence joins TRBV7-9 and TRBJ1-1; D ambiguous. The CDR3 spells CASSPPREDTEAFF. The CDR3 DNA is TGTGCCAGCAGCCCCCCCCGGGAGGACACTGAAGCTTTCTTT.